This TCR beta chain stems from a study of blood T cell repertoires in COVID-19 (dated by TCRdb to about 2020). Looking at the study overall: Samples covering the acute and convalescent phases of COVID-19 were provided by collaborators in the United States, Italy and Spain. Samples were obtained from the ongoing ImmuneRACE study (first 160 participants) and from about 1,300 subjects provided by 6 global collaborators. The repertoires were released in a freely available public database meant as a resource for research on the immune response to SARS-CoV-2. Where available, HLA class I and class II types were taken from metadata supplied by the sample provider and were not determined by assay-based typing. The dataset comprised deeply sampled blood TCRbeta repertoires from subjects exposed to, actively infected with, or recovered from COVID-19. The material from the prospective study consisted of cDNA or gDNA derived from T cells, B-cell-depleted T cells, or PBMCs. Nearly every sample came with metadata listing a de-identified subject ID, COVID-19 status, age in years and sex. The paper's findings and limits, for the study overall: Clinical and demographic metadata were provided uncurated, with the amount varying by source and participant.

A word on this clone: Its antigen is not yet known. No base quality values were provided; no much bigger clone lies one nucleotide off.

Looking up the germline V gene (reference sequence) yields CDR1 LNHDA and CDR2 SQIVND. V is pruned by 5 bases and J by 4 bases, leaving 7 bases of the junction without a gene match. Measured from the cysteine to the phenylalanine, the CDR3 is 14 residues long. Only the CDR3 DNA is retained, 42 bases long and in frame from the first base. Each collaborating institution followed its own protocols to collect whole blood in K2EDTA tubes. For TCRbeta analysis, collaborators shipped samples as frozen whole blood, isolated PBMCs, or DNA extracted from either of those sample types. The immunoSEQ Assay, a bias-controlled multiplex PCR, was used to amplify TCRbeta CDR3 regions from genomic DNA. Per the authors' processing: Nucleated cell counts per sample were estimated from amplification of reference gene primers within the assay. To quantify the absolute abundance of each unique TCRbeta CDR3 rearrangement, sequence reads were collapsed and filtered. For each sample, productive Simpson clonality was calculated by taking the square root of Simpson's diversity index across productive rearrangements. What TCRdb holds here is the immuneACCESS table cut down to in-frame rearrangements. Part of the clones is not present; checked against another copy, under half of the missing clones reflect an unresolved V gene, and the others are unexplained. V and J calls and clone size are copied from that table; D and trimming were computed from the DNA. The sample table contains fewer than 250,000 clones; only one count was recorded for roughly 80% of them. The ten largest account for 5.5% to 7.5% of the sample.

The sequenced material came from peripheral blood. The chain is made from TRBV19 and TRBJ1-2, with 7 bases matching TRBD1. The TCR sequence derives from a woman aged 60-75 years with active or convalescent COVID-19. The DNA sequence is as follows: TGTGCCAGTAGTCCGGGACAGACCGTCTATGGCTACACCTTC. Protein translation: CASSPGQTVYGYTF.